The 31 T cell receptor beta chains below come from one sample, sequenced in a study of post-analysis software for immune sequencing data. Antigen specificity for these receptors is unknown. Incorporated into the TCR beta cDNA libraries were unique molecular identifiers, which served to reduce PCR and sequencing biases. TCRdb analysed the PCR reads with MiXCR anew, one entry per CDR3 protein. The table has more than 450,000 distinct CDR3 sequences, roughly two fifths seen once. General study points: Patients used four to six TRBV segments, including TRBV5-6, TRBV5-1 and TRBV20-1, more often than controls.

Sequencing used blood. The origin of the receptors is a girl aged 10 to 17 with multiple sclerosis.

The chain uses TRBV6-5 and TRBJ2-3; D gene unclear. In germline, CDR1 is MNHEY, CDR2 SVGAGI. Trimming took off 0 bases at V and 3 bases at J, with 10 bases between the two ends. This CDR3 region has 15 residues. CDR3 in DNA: TGTGCCAGCAGTTACTCGAGTTGGGGTACAGATACGCAGTATTTT. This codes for CASSYSSWGTDTQYF.

CDR3 nucleotide sequence: TGCAGTGCTAGGTCTTCTAGCGGGGGGGAAGCCGGCTACGAGCAGTACTTC. This sequence encodes CSARSSSGGEAGYEQYF. The V and J genes are TRBV20-1 and TRBJ2-7; the match to TRBD2 covers 12 bases. Germline CDR1 DFQATT, CDR2 SNEGSKA (reference sequence). J lost 3 bases, V lost 3 bases, and 12 bases had no gene match. This CDR3 spans 17 amino acids.

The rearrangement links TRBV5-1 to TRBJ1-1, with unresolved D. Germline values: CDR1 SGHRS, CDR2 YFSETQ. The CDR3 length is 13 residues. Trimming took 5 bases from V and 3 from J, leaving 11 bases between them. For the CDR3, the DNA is TGCGCCAGCAGTGAATACCCCGACACTGAAGCTTTCTTT. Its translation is CASSEYPDTEAFF. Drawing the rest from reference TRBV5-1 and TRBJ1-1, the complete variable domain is KAGVTQTPRYLIKTRGQQVTLSCSPISGHRSVSWYQQTPGQGLQFLFEYFSETQRNKGNFPGRFSGRQFSNSRSEMNVSTLELGDSALYLCASSEYPDTEAFFGQGTRLTVV.

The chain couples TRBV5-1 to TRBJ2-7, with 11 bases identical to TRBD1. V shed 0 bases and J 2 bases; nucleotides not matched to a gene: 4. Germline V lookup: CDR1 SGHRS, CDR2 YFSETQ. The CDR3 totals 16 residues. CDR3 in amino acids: CASSLEGQGATYEQYF. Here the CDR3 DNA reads TGCGCCAGCAGCTTGGAAGGACAGGGGGCAACCTACGAGCAGTACTTC.

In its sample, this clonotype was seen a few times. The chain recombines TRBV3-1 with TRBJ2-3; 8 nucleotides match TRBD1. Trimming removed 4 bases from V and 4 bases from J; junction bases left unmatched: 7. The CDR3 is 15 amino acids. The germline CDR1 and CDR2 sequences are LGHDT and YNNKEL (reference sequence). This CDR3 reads CASSLQGASPDTQYF. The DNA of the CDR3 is TGTGCCAGCAGCCTCCAGGGGGCGTCCCCAGATACGCAGTATTTT.

CDR3 in DNA: TGCAGTGCTACTGGGTTTACTAGCGGGAGCTCCTACAATGAGCAGTTCTTC. Its protein product is CSATGFTSGSSYNEQFF. The chain employs TRBV20-1 and TRBJ2-1, with 11 bases matching TRBD2. The CDR3 is 17 residues long. V shed 4 bases and J 0 bases; nucleotides not matched to a gene: 8. Germline lookup yields CDR1 DFQATT and CDR2 SNEGSKA (reference sequence).

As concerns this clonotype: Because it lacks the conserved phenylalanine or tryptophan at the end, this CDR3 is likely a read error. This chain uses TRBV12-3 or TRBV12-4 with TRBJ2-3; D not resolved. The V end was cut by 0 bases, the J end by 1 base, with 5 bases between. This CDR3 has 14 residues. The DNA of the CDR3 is TGTGCCAGCAGTTTAGCAATAGGCACAGATACGCAGTATTCT. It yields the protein CASSLAIGTDTQYS.

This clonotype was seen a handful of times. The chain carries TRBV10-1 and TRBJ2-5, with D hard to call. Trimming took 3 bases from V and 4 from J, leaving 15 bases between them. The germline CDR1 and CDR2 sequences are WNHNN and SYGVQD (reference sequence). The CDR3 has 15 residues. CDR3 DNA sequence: TGCGCCAGCAGTGACCCCGATATATACGCAGAGACCCAGTACTTC. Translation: CASSDPDIYAETQYF.

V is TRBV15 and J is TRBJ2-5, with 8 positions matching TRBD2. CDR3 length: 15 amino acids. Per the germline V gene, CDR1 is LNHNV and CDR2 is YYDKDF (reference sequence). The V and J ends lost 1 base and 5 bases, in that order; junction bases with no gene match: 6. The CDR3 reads CATSRAYSGVETQYF. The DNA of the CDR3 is TGTGCCACCAGCAGAGCCTATAGCGGGGTGGAGACCCAGTACTTC.

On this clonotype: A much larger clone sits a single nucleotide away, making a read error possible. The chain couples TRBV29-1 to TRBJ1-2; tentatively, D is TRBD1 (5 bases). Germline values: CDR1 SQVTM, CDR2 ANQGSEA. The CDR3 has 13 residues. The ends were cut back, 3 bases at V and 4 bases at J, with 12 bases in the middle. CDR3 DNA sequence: TGCAGCGTTGAGGGCAGGGATATCTATGGCTACACCTTC. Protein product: CSVEGRDIYGYTF.

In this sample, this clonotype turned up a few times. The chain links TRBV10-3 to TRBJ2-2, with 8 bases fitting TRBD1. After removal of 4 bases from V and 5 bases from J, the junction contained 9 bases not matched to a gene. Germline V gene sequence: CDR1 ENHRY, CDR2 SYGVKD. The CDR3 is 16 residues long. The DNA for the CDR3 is TGTGCCATCAGTGTTATGTCAGGGGGCGCTACCGGGGAGCTGTTTTTT. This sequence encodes CAISVMSGGATGELFF.

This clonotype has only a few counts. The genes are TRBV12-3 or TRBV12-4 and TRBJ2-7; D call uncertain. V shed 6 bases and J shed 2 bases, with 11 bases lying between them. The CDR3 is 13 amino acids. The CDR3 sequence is CASSPTTAYEQYF. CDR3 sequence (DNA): TGTGCCAGCAGCCCGACCACGGCCTACGAGCAGTACTTC.

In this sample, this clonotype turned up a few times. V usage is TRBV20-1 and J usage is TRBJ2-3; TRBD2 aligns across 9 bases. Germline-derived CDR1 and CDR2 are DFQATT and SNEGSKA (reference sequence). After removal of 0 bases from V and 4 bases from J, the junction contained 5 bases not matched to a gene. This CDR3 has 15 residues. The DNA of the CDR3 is TGCAGTGCTAGAGAACGCGGGAGGGCCGCAGATACGCAGTATTTT. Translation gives CSARERGRAADTQYF.

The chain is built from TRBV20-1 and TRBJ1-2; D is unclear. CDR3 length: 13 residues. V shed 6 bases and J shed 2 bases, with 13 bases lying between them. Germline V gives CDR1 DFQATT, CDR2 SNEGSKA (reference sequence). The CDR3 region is CSASDTTNYGYTF. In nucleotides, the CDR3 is TGCAGTGCCAGTGACACCACCAACTATGGCTACACCTTC.

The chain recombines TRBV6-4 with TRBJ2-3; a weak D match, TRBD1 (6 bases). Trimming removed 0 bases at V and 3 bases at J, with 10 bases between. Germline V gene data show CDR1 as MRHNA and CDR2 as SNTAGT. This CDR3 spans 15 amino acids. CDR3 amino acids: CASSDSEGGTDTQYF. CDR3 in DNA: TGTGCCAGCAGTGACTCTGAAGGGGGAACAGATACGCAGTATTTT.

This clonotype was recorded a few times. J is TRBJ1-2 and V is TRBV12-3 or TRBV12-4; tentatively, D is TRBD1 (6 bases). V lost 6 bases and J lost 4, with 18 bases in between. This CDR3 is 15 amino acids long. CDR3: CASRLGTSRGYGYTF. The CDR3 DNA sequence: TGTGCCAGCAGGCTCGGGACATCCCGGGGCTATGGCTACACCTTC.

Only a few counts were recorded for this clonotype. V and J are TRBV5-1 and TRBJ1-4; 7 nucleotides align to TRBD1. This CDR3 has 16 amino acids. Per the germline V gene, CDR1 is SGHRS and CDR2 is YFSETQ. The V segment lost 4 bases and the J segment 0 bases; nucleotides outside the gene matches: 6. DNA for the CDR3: TGCGCCAGCAGCCTGGACAGGACTCCAACTAATGAAAAACTGTTTTTT. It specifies CASSLDRTPTNEKLFF.

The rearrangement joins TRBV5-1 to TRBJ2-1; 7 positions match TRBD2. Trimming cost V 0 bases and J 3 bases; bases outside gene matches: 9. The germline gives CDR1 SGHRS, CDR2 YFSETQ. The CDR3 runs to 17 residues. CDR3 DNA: TGCGCCAGCAGCTTGGTAGCGGGCACCCCTAACTACAATGAGCAGTTCTTC. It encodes CASSLVAGTPNYNEQFF.

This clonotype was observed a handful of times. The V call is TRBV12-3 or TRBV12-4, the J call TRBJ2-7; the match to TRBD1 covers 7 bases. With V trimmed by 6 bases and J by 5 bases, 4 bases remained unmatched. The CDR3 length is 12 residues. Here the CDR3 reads CASRETGDEQYF. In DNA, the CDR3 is TGTGCCAGCAGAGAAACAGGGGACGAGCAGTACTTC.

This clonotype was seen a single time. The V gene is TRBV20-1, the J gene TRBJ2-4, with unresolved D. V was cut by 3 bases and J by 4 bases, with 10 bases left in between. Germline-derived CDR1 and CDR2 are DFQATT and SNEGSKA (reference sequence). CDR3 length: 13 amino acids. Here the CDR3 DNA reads TGCAGTGCTAGTTCGGGCGGAAAAAACATTCAGTACTTC. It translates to CSASSGGKNIQYF.

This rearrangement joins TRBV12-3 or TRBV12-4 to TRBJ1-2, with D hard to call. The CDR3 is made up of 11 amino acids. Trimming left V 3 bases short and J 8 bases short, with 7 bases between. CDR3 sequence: CASSFARGYTF. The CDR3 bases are TGTGCCAGCAGTTTCGCGCGCGGCTACACCTTC.

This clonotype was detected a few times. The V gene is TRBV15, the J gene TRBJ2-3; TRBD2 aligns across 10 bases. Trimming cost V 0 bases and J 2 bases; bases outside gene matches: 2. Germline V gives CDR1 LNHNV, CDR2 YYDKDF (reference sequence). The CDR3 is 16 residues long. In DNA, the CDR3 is TGTGCCACCAGCAGAGAACTAGCGGGGTCCACAGATACGCAGTATTTT. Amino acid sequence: CATSRELAGSTDTQYF.

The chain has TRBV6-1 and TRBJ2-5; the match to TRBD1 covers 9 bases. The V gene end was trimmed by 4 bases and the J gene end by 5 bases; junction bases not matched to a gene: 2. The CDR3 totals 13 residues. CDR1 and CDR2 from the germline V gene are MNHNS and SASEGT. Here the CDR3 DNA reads TGTGCCAGCAGTGCGGACAGGGGTGAGACCCAGTACTTC. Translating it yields CASSADRGETQYF.

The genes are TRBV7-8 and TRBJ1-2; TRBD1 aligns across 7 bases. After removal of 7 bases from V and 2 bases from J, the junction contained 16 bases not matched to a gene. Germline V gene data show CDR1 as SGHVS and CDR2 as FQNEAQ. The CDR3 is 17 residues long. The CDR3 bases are TGTGCCAGCACCTATAGAGGACGGGACAGAAAAAACTATGGCTACACCTTC. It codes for CASTYRGRDRKNYGYTF.

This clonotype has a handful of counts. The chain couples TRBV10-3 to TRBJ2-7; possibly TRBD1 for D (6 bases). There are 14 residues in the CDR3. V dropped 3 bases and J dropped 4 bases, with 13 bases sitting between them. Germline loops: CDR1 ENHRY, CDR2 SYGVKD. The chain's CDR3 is CAISDEQGRYEQYF. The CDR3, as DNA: TGTGCCATCAGTGACGAACAGGGACGATACGAGCAGTACTTC.

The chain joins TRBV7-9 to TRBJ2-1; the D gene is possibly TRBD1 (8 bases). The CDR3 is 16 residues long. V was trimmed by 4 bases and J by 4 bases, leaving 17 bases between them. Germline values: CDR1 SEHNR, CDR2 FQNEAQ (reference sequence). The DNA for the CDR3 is TGTGCCAGCAGCTCCCGGGGGGACAGGTCTTACAATGAGCAGTTCTTC. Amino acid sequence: CASSSRGDRSYNEQFF.

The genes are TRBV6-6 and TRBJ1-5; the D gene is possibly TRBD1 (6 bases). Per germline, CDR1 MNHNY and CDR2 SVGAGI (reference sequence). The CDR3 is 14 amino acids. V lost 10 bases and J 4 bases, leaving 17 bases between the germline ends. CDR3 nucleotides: TGTGCCATCCATAGGACAGTTGTGAATCAGCCCCAGCATTTT. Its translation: CAIHRTVVNQPQHF.

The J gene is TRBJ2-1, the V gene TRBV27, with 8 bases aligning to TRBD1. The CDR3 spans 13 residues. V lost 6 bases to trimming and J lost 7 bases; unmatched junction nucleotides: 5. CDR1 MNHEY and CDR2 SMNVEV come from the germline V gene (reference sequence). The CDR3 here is CASSQGALNEQFF. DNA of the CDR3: TGTGCCAGCAGCCAGGGGGCGCTAAATGAGCAGTTCTTC.

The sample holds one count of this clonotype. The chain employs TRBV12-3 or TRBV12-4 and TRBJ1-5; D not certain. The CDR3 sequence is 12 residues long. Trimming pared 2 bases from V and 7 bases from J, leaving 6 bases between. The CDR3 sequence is CASSLSRQPQHF. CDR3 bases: TGTGCCAGCAGTTTATCACGGCAGCCCCAGCATTTT.

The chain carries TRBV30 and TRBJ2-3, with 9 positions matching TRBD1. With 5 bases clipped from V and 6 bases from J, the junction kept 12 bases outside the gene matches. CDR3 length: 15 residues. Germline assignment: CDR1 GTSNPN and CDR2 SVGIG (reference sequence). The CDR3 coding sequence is TGTGCCTGGGAGTCGGGGACAGGGTTTATTGATACGCAGTATTTT. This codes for CAWESGTGFIDTQYF.

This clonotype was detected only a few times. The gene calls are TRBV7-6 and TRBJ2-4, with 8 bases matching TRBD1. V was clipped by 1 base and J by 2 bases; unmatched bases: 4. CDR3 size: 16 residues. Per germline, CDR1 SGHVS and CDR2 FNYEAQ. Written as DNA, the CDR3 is TGTGCCAGCAGCTTAGGGGGACAGGCCACCAAAAACATTCAGTACTTC. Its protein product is CASSLGGQATKNIQYF.